Listed below are T cell receptor beta chains from one sample, sequenced in a study of early T cells in non-severe SARS-CoV-2 infection. MiXCR, applied by TCRdb to the 5' RACE reads, yields one record per CDR3 protein. The table records some 64,000 distinct CDR3 sequences, approximately 11% of them present only once. Sequencing was done on a sample of whole blood. The origin of the receptors is an adult who was a healthcare worker with PCR-confirmed SARS-CoV-2 infection or an uninfected control (not recorded which). Each CDR3 is given with its conserved first and last residue. D genes are given only for firm matches. Clone size is not always given. Where it is, it says once, few, many or a class for expanded clones.

>TRBV30|many|TRBJ2-2|.
CAWSTGQNTGELFF
TGTGCCTGGAGTACGGGACAGAACACCGGGGAGCTGTTTTTT
>TRBV27|.|TRBJ2-7|.
CASSLSMTYEQYF
TGTGCCAGCAGTCTCAGCATGACCTACGAGCAGTACTTC
>TRBV19|.|TRBJ2-3|.
CASSIAADTQYF
TGTGCCAGTAGTATCGCGGCAGATACGCAGTATTTT
>TRBV29-1|.|TRBJ2-3|.
CSVAPSRPDTQYF
TGCAGCGTTGCCCCCTCGAGACCAGATACGCAGTATTTT
>TRBV6-1|many|TRBJ2-3|TRBD2
CASRHNLAGGRRVGSDTQYF
TGTGCCAGCAGACACAACCTAGCGGGGGGCCGTCGCGTTGGTTCAGATACGCAGTATTTT
>TRBV2|many|TRBJ2-7|.
CASGGHSYEQYF
TGTGCCAGCGGGGGGCACTCCTACGAGCAGTACTTC
>TRBV7-2|.|TRBJ1-2|TRBD1
CASSFDRAYPYGYTF
TGTGCCAGCAGCTTTGACAGGGCCTACCCCTATGGCTACACCTTC
>TRBV20-1|many|TRBJ2-7|TRBD2
CSARGLADYEQYF
TGCAGTGCTAGGGGACTAGCGGACTACGAGCAGTACTTC
>TRBV19|.|TRBJ1-5|.
CASSRDFNQPQHF
TGTGCCAGTAGCAGAGACTTCAATCAGCCCCAGCATTTT
>TRBV5-6|.|TRBJ2-7|.
CASSFLDQGSYDQYF
TGTGCCAGCAGCTTTCTAGATCAGGGATCCTACGATCAGTACTTC
>TRBV9|few|TRBJ1-6|TRBD1
CASSVDDRGSPLHF
TGTGCCAGCAGCGTAGACGACAGGGGTTCACCCCTCCACTTT
>TRBV7-2|many|TRBJ1-5|.
CASSFKAGAVNSNQPQHF
TGTGCCAGCAGCTTTAAGGCGGGGGCAGTTAATAGCAATCAGCCCCAGCATTTT
>TRBV28|many|TRBJ2-3|.
CASSLRNTDTQYF
TGTGCCAGCAGTTTGCGGAACACAGATACGCAGTATTTT
>TRBV5-6|many|TRBJ2-2|.
CASSLAGSGRSTGELFF
TGTGCCAGCAGCTTGGCCGGTTCAGGTCGGAGCACCGGGGAGCTGTTTTTT
>TRBV2|.|TRBJ2-7|.
CASTRRGRDSYEQYF
TGTGCCAGCACCCGTAGGGGGAGAGACTCCTACGAGCAGTACTTC
>TRBV7-3|many|TRBJ2-2|.
CASSLTSAGELFF
TGTGCCAGCAGCTTAACTTCCGCCGGGGAGCTGTTTTTT
>TRBV6-5|many|TRBJ1-4|TRBD1
CASSPNRGGNEKLFF
TGTGCCAGCAGTCCCAACAGGGGCGGGAATGAAAAACTGTTTTTT
>TRBV5-1|few|TRBJ1-6|TRBD1
CASSLDRGPSPLHF
TGCGCCAGCAGCTTGGACAGGGGGCCGTCACCCCTCCACTTT
>TRBV3-1|many|TRBJ2-1|TRBD2
CASRQISGGAYNEQFF
TGTGCCAGCAGACAGATCAGCGGGGGGGCCTACAATGAGCAGTTCTTC
>TRBV7-2|.|TRBJ1-1|.
CASSLTPRLGTEAFF
TGTGCCAGCAGCTTAACCCCTCGTCTAGGCACTGAAGCTTTCTTT
>TRBV5-4|few|TRBJ1-1|TRBD1
CASSLGQGVWNTEAFF
TGTGCCAGCAGCTTAGGACAGGGGGTATGGAACACTGAAGCTTTCTTT
>TRBV29-1|.|TRBJ2-7|.
CSASTGGEQYF
TGCAGCGCTTCGACAGGCGGGGAGCAGTACTTC
>TRBV6-2/TRBV6-3|few|TRBJ1-4|.
CASSWTAENEKLFF
TGTGCCAGCAGTTGGACAGCAGAAAATGAAAAACTGTTTTTT
>TRBV2|.|TRBJ2-7|.
CASRPTGYEQYF
TGTGCCAGCAGACCTACGGGATACGAGCAGTACTTC
>TRBV10-3|.|TRBJ1-6|.
CAIRQLNSPLHF
TGTGCCATCAGACAGCTTAATTCACCCCTCCACTTT
>TRBV1|few|TRBJ2-3|.
CTSSQENEQDLGDTQYF
TGCACCAGCAGCCAAGAAAACGAACAGGATTTAGGGGATACGCAGTATTTT
>TRBV7-2|few|TRBJ2-1|TRBD2
CASSTDSGGFNNEQFF
TGTGCCAGCAGCACAGATAGCGGGGGTTTTAATAATGAGCAGTTCTTC
>TRBV20-1|many|TRBJ1-1|.
CSAAGRRGREAFF
TGCAGTGCGGCCGGGCGAAGGGGGAGAGAAGCTTTCTTT
>TRBV5-5|.|TRBJ2-3|.
CASSPPDWMTDTQYF
TGTGCCAGCAGCCCCCCCGACTGGATGACAGATACGCAGTATTTT
>TRBV20-1|.|TRBJ2-5|.
CSARVVSETQYF
TGCAGTGCTAGAGTGGTTAGCGAGACCCAGTACTTC
>TRBV2|medium-sized|TRBJ2-3|.
CASRSDRGALDTQYF
TGTGCCAGCAGGTCGGACCGGGGAGCTTTAGATACGCAGTATTTT
>TRBV20-1|few|TRBJ1-1|TRBD1
CSARVAGGTEAFF
TGCAGTGCTAGAGTTGCAGGGGGCACTGAAGCTTTCTTT
>TRBV28|many|TRBJ1-2|.
CAWGSGVTNYGYTF
TGTGCCTGGGGGTCGGGGGTCACTAACTATGGCTACACCTTC
>TRBV20-1|.|TRBJ2-2|TRBD2
CSAQGLAGTNTGELFF
TGCAGTGCCCAAGGACTAGCGGGGACGAACACCGGGGAGCTGTTTTTT
>TRBV4-1|many|TRBJ2-3|.
CASSQDHRTSDTQYF
TGCGCCAGCAGCCAAGATCACAGGACCTCAGATACGCAGTATTTT
>TRBV18|.|TRBJ2-1|TRBD1
CASSLGQGGEQFF
TGTGCCAGCTCACTCGGACAGGGCGGTGAGCAGTTCTTC
>TRBV9|few|TRBJ2-1|.
CASSVDSNLNEQFF
TGTGCCAGCAGCGTGGACAGCAACCTTAATGAGCAGTTCTTC
>TRBV6-1|.|TRBJ2-7|TRBD1
CASRGTGRNYEQYF
TGTGCCAGCAGGGGGACAGGTCGGAACTACGAGCAGTACTTC
>TRBV15|.|TRBJ2-5|.
CATSRDSQETQYF
TGTGCCACCAGCAGAGACAGCCAAGAGACCCAGTACTTC
>TRBV9|few|TRBJ2-4|TRBD1
CASSVDTGVDSLAKNIQYF
TGTGCCAGCAGCGTAGATACAGGGGTTGACTCACTGGCCAAAAACATTCAGTACTTC
>TRBV4-2|.|TRBJ2-7|TRBD2
CASSPLSGVGEQYF
TGTGCCAGCAGCCCCCTCAGCGGGGTAGGCGAGCAGTACTTC
>TRBV20-1|.|TRBJ1-4|.
CSAGGGPTNEKLFF
TGCAGTGCTGGAGGGGGACCAACTAATGAAAAACTGTTTTTT
>TRBV11-2|many|TRBJ2-7|.
CASSPDTLGFSGDYEQYF
TGTGCCAGCAGCCCAGATACCCTTGGTTTCTCTGGGGACTACGAGCAGTACTTC
>TRBV5-1|.|TRBJ2-1|.
CATHSGPDNEQFF
TGCGCCACCCATTCAGGGCCCGACAATGAGCAGTTCTTC
>TRBV27|.|TRBJ2-1|.
CASKTFLWGSGQFF
TGTGCCAGCAAAACCTTCCTCTGGGGATCGGGGCAGTTCTTC
>TRBV6-2/TRBV6-3|.|TRBJ1-5|TRBD1
CASSKGQFIGQPQHF
TGTGCCAGCAGCAAGGGACAGTTTATCGGTCAGCCCCAGCATTTT
>TRBV11-2|.|TRBJ2-3|TRBD2
CASSSGLAGTTDTQYF
TGTGCCAGCAGCTCGGGACTAGCGGGGACCACAGATACGCAGTATTTT
>TRBV19|many|TRBJ2-2|.
CASGGHRERNTGELFF
TGTGCCAGCGGGGGGCACCGGGAACGTAACACCGGGGAGCTGTTTTTT
>TRBV6-5|.|TRBJ2-3|TRBD2
CASNPSGGADTQYF
TGTGCCAGCAACCCCAGCGGGGGTGCAGATACGCAGTATTTT
>TRBV7-6|many|TRBJ1-1|TRBD1
CASSFRQGGTEAFF
TGTGCCAGCAGCTTCCGACAGGGCGGAACTGAAGCTTTCTTT
>TRBV11-2|many|TRBJ1-1|.
CASSLEGLYTEAFF
TGTGCCAGCAGCTTGGAGGGGTTGTATACTGAAGCTTTCTTT
>TRBV20-1|many|TRBJ2-7|.
CSAREARDYEQYF
TGCAGTGCTAGAGAAGCCCGGGACTACGAGCAGTACTTC
>TRBV12-3/TRBV12-4|many|TRBJ1-4|.
CASSRTAIANEKLFF
TGTGCCAGCAGCCGGACAGCCATAGCTAATGAAAAACTGTTTTTT
>TRBV20-1|many|TRBJ2-5|TRBD1
CSASRGRETQYF
TGCAGTGCTAGTAGGGGGCGCGAGACCCAGTACTTC
>TRBV27|.|TRBJ1-4|.
CASSSRSLEKLFF
TGTGCCAGCAGCAGCAGGTCTCTCGAAAAACTGTTTTTT